These 27 T cell receptor beta chains were sequenced from one sample in a study of Tregs in tolerant kidney transplant recipients (dated by TCRdb to about 2019). Libraries were constructed by the immunoSEQ multiplex PCR assay. TCRdb's version of the immuneACCESS table is confined to in-frame rearrangements and falls short of the full clone set. An unresolved V gene accounts for under half of the shortfall where checked; the remainder is of unknown origin. Across this sample there are about 81,000 clones, with roughly 90% seen only once. The ten largest clones add up to roughly 1.6% of the sample. The transplants used related donors with nonmyeloablative bone marrow transplantation, and mixed chimerism in the human trials was transient. Material: CD4+ T cells from blood (PBMCs), obtained 24 months after the transplant. The receptors were sampled from a human patient who received a combined kidney and bone marrow transplant. After a transplant, the donor of the graft may account for some T cells.

The chain recombines TRBV5-6 with TRBJ2-7; TRBD2 matches 8 bases. Looked up from germline, CDR1 is SGHDT and CDR2 is YYEEEE. This CDR3 has 14 residues. V lost 1 base and J lost 3; bases outside the gene matches: 3. The CDR3 coding sequence is TGTGCCAGCAGCTTGTACGGGGGGGACTACGAGCAGTACTTC. Translation gives CASSLYGGDYEQYF.

V is TRBV4-3 and J is TRBJ2-7, with D perhaps matching TRBD2 (6 bases). Trimming removed 0 bases from V and 1 base from J, with 16 bases in between. CDR1 is LGHNA and CDR2 is YSLEER in the germline V gene. This CDR3 comprises 17 residues. The CDR3 nucleotides are TGCGCCAGCAGCCAAGATTGGAGGGAGAGGGGATCCTACGAGCAGTACTTC. This encodes CASSQDWRERGSYEQYF.

This chain uses TRBV11-2 with TRBJ2-1, with unresolved D. CDR3 size: 13 residues. Trimming stripped 4 bases from V and 0 bases from J, with 4 bases between. Looked up from germline, CDR1 is SGHAT and CDR2 is FQNNGV. The chain's CDR3 is CASSSSSYNEQFF. CDR3 nucleotides: TGTGCCAGCAGCTCCAGCTCCTACAATGAGCAGTTCTTC. Filled out from reference TRBV11-2 and TRBJ2-1, the complete variable domain reads EAGVAQSPRYKIIEKRQSVAFWCNPISGHATLYWYQQILGQGPKLLIQFQNNGVVDDSQLPKDRFSAERLKGVDSTLKIQPAKLEDSAVYLCASSSSSYNEQFFGPGTRLTVL.

The gene calls are TRBV10-3 and TRBJ2-1; tentatively, D is TRBD2 (5 bases). Germline lookup yields CDR1 ENHRY and CDR2 SYGVKD. The V end lost 11 bases, the J end lost 4 bases, and 21 bases lay between the germline ends. The CDR3 has 15 residues. The CDR3, as DNA: TGTGCCTCCCAACCACTAGTAGCTTCGTACAATGAGCAGTTCTTC. Encoded protein: CASQPLVASYNEQFF.

The chain uses TRBV7-2 and TRBJ1-1, with D perhaps TRBD1 (6 bases). With 3 bases removed from V and 4 bases from J, the gap between germline ends came to 12 bases. This CDR3 region has 14 residues. Germline loops: CDR1 SGHTA, CDR2 FQGNSA. The CDR3 sequence is CASSFQGGGTEAFF. CDR3 DNA: TGTGCCAGCAGCTTCCAGGGAGGGGGCACTGAAGCTTTCTTT.

This sequence joins TRBV27 and TRBJ1-5; TRBD1 matches 9 bases. This CDR3 has 16 amino acids. Germline V gives CDR1 MNHEY, CDR2 SMNVEV (reference sequence). The V gene end was trimmed by 7 bases and the J gene end by 6 bases; junction bases not matched to a gene: 13. This chain's CDR3 is CASKEHEGQGLQPQHF. Written as DNA, the CDR3 is TGTGCCAGCAAAGAACATGAGGGACAGGGCCTTCAGCCCCAGCATTTT.

The chain recombines TRBV10-3 with TRBJ2-7, with 9 bases matching TRBD1. The CDR3 extends over 17 amino acids. Germline V gene sequence: CDR1 ENHRY, CDR2 SYGVKD. V lost 3 bases, J lost 4 bases, and 13 bases stayed unmatched. Here the CDR3 DNA reads TGTGCCATCAGTGACTCCTCGGACAGGGGAGTTTTGTACGAGCAGTACTTC. Protein: CAISDSSDRGVLYEQYF.

The chain has TRBV4-3 and TRBJ1-2; tentatively, D is TRBD1 (5 bases). V was trimmed by 6 bases and J by 4 bases, leaving 15 bases between them. The CDR3 totals 14 residues. Germline V gene sequence: CDR1 LGHNA, CDR2 YSLEER. CDR3 nucleotide sequence: TGCGCCAGCAGTCCAGGGTGGTCTATCTATGGCTACACCTTC. Translated, it gives CASSPGWSIYGYTF.

V gene TRBV5-1 combines with J gene TRBJ2-1, with 7 bases identical to TRBD2. The length of the CDR3 is 16 residues. The J segment lost 5 bases and the V segment lost 0 bases, leaving 8 bases of the junction unmatched. Germline-derived CDR1 and CDR2 are SGHRS and YFSETQ. The DNA for the CDR3 is TGCGCCAGCAGCTTGGGGGCACTAGCGACCGACAATGAGCAGTTCTTC. This translates into CASSLGALATDNEQFF.

The chain is built from TRBV10-3 and TRBJ1-5; D gene uncertain. The V end was cut by 10 bases, the J end by 1 base, with 17 bases between. The germline V gene has CDR1 ENHRY and CDR2 SYGVKD. The CDR3 is 15 residues long. The CDR3 protein is CATTTAPGSNQPQHF. CDR3 nucleotide sequence: TGTGCCACGACCACGGCCCCCGGGAGCAATCAGCCCCAGCATTTT.

This chain uses TRBV2 with TRBJ2-7, with D possibly TRBD1 on 6 matching bases. CDR3 length: 14 amino acids. The V end lost 4 bases, the J end lost 0 bases, and 10 bases lay between the germline ends. In germline, CDR1 is SNHLY, CDR2 FYNNEI. CDR3 sequence reads: CASSVRGDSYEQYF. For the CDR3, the DNA is TGTGCCAGCAGTGTCAGGGGAGACTCCTACGAGCAGTACTTC.

The chain recombines TRBV29-1 with TRBJ2-1, with 10 bases aligning to TRBD2. The CDR3 is made up of 14 amino acids. V lost 8 bases and J lost 5; bases outside the gene matches: 9. Per germline, CDR1 SQVTM and CDR2 ANQGSEA. For the CDR3, the DNA is TGCAGCTTGAGCGGGACTAGCGTCAACAATGAGCAGTTCTTC. Protein product: CSLSGTSVNNEQFF.

The chain links TRBV2 to TRBJ1-3; D is perhaps TRBD1 (5 bases). The CDR3 covers 17 residues. The V end was cut by 2 bases, the J end by 1 base, with 15 bases between. CDR1 SNHLY and CDR2 FYNNEI come from the germline V gene. The CDR3 protein is CASSERRGVISGNTIYF. Here the CDR3 DNA reads TGTGCCAGCAGTGAAAGGCGGGGGGTGATTTCTGGAAACACCATATATTTT.

The chain uses TRBV19 and TRBJ2-6; the D is unclear. The V end lost 7 bases, the J end lost 4 bases, and 11 bases lay between the germline ends. The CDR3 length is 14 residues. From germline, CDR1 is LNHDA and CDR2 SQIVND (reference sequence). The CDR3 loop reads CASTPVGGANVLTF. CDR3 DNA: TGTGCCAGTACCCCTGTGGGCGGGGCCAACGTCCTGACTTTC.

The J gene is TRBJ2-6, the V gene TRBV5-1; D unresolved. Looked up from germline, CDR1 is SGHRS and CDR2 is YFSETQ. V was shortened by 2 bases and J by 0 bases, with 15 bases between the two germline ends. This CDR3 comprises 18 residues. CDR3 in amino acids: CASSFSRVSSSGANVLTF. Here the CDR3 DNA reads TGCGCCAGCAGCTTTAGTCGGGTTTCAAGCTCTGGGGCCAACGTCCTGACTTTC.

The chain combines TRBV18 with TRBJ2-7; 9 bases align to TRBD1. Germline CDR1 reads KGHSH; CDR2 reads LQKENI. The CDR3 loop spans 17 amino acids. Unmatched junction bases numbered 6, after V lost 0 bases and J lost 0 bases. The CDR3 DNA sequence: TGTGCCAGCTCACCACCCAAGGGACAGGGCCGCTCCTACGAGCAGTACTTC. Translated, it gives CASSPPKGQGRSYEQYF.

The V call is TRBV6-5, the J call TRBJ1-3, with D unclear. From germline, CDR1 is MNHEY and CDR2 SVGAGI. The length of the CDR3 is 16 residues. Trimming stripped 2 bases from V and 4 bases from J, with 15 bases between. The CDR3 coding sequence is TGTGCCAGCAGTTACAACGGACTAAACTTGGGAAACACCATATATTTT. It encodes CASSYNGLNLGNTIYF.

The CDR3 region has the DNA TGTGCCAGCAGCGAGGGGCGGGGGGCCCCCCCAGATACGCAGTATTTT. Protein product: CASSEGRGAPPDTQYF. The gene calls are TRBV9 and TRBJ2-3, with 8 bases that match TRBD2. Germline CDR1 reads SGDLS; CDR2 reads YYNGEE. The CDR3 has 16 amino acids. Trimming removed 3 bases from V and 4 bases from J; junction bases left unmatched: 10.

This clone was counted only a few times. The chain combines TRBV20-1 with TRBJ1-1; D remains ambiguous. The CDR3 contains 10 residues. The germline V gene encodes CDR1 DFQATT and CDR2 SNEGSKA (reference sequence). CDR3 nucleotide sequence: TGCAGAGACGGGGACACTGAAGCTTTCTTT. This gives the protein CRDGDTEAFF.

The rearrangement joins TRBV7-2 to TRBJ2-7, with TRBD2 identical over 7 bases. Germline V gene lookup returns CDR1 SGHTA and CDR2 FQGNSA. The V segment lost 4 bases and the J segment 0 bases; nucleotides outside the gene matches: 9. This CDR3 has 16 residues. This CDR3 reads CASSSGTIIFSYEQYF. The DNA of the CDR3 is TGTGCCAGCAGCTCAGGGACTATCATCTTCTCCTACGAGCAGTACTTC.

This chain joins TRBV9 and TRBJ2-3; 8 bases map to TRBD2. From germline, CDR1 is SGDLS and CDR2 YYNGEE. The CDR3 loop spans 12 amino acids. The trim removed 8 bases at V and 4 bases at J, leaving 3 bases unmatched. In nucleotides, the CDR3 is TGTGCCAGTGCGGGGGGCCCAGATACGCAGTATTTT. Its translation is CASAGGPDTQYF.

The chain carries TRBV2 and TRBJ1-2, with TRBD1 matching over 7 bases. V lost 6 bases, J lost 2 bases, and 3 bases stayed unmatched. CDR1 and CDR2 from the germline V gene are SNHLY and FYNNEI. The length of the CDR3 is 13 residues. The DNA of the CDR3 is TGTGCCAGCAGGGGACAGAAAAACTATGGCTACACCTTC. As protein: CASRGQKNYGYTF. Complete variable domain (other parts from reference TRBV2 and TRBJ1-2): EPEVTQTPSHQVTQMGQEVILRCVPISNHLYFYWYRQILGQKVEFLVSFYNNEISEKSEIFDDQFSVERPDGSNFTLKIRSTKLEDSAMYFCASRGQKNYGYTFGSGTRLTVV.

The rearrangement joins TRBV5-1 to TRBJ2-7; TRBD2 is a possible D gene (5 bases). The V gene lost 3 bases and the J gene lost 3 bases, with 7 bases spanning the gap. The CDR3 spans 12 residues. Germline CDR1 reads SGHRS; CDR2 reads YFSETQ. CDR3 residues: CASSYGNYEQYF. DNA for the CDR3: TGCGCCAGCAGCTACGGGAACTACGAGCAGTACTTC.

V gene TRBV28 combines with J gene TRBJ2-7; D unclear. With 2 bases removed from V and 0 bases from J, the gap between germline ends came to 14 bases. Germline values: CDR1 MDHEN, CDR2 SYDVKM. CDR3 length equals 16 residues. The CDR3 DNA reads TGTGCCAGCAGTTTAATTGGTGACTGGAGCTCCTACGAGCAGTACTTC. Translated: CASSLIGDWSSYEQYF.

This clone was detected only once. The chain is built from TRBV10-3 and TRBJ2-7; a possible D gene is TRBD2 (6 bases). The ends were cut back, 6 bases at V and 0 bases at J, with 12 bases in the middle. Looked up from germline, CDR1 is ENHRY and CDR2 is SYGVKD. The CDR3 is made up of 14 amino acids. The CDR3 coding sequence is TGTGCCATCAGCTCGCGGGGAACCTCCTACGAGCAGTACTTC. Translating gives CAISSRGTSYEQYF.

This rearrangement joins TRBV6-5 to TRBJ2-3; weak D call: TRBD1 (6 bases). The CDR3 runs 15 residues. Germline CDR1 and CDR2: MNHEY and SVGAGI. Deletions cut 6 bases from V and 0 bases from J, with 13 bases between. The CDR3 reads CASRRQDFSTDTQYF. CDR3 DNA sequence: TGTGCCAGCAGGAGACAGGATTTTAGCACAGATACGCAGTATTTT.

The chain carries TRBV18 and TRBJ2-1; 12 positions match TRBD2. This CDR3 has 15 residues. Germline CDR1 KGHSH, CDR2 LQKENI. J gave up 8 bases and V 0 bases, and 2 bases lay outside the gene matches. The CDR3: CASSPPGLAGDEQFF. The CDR3 bases are TGTGCCAGCTCACCACCGGGACTAGCGGGTGATGAGCAGTTCTTC.